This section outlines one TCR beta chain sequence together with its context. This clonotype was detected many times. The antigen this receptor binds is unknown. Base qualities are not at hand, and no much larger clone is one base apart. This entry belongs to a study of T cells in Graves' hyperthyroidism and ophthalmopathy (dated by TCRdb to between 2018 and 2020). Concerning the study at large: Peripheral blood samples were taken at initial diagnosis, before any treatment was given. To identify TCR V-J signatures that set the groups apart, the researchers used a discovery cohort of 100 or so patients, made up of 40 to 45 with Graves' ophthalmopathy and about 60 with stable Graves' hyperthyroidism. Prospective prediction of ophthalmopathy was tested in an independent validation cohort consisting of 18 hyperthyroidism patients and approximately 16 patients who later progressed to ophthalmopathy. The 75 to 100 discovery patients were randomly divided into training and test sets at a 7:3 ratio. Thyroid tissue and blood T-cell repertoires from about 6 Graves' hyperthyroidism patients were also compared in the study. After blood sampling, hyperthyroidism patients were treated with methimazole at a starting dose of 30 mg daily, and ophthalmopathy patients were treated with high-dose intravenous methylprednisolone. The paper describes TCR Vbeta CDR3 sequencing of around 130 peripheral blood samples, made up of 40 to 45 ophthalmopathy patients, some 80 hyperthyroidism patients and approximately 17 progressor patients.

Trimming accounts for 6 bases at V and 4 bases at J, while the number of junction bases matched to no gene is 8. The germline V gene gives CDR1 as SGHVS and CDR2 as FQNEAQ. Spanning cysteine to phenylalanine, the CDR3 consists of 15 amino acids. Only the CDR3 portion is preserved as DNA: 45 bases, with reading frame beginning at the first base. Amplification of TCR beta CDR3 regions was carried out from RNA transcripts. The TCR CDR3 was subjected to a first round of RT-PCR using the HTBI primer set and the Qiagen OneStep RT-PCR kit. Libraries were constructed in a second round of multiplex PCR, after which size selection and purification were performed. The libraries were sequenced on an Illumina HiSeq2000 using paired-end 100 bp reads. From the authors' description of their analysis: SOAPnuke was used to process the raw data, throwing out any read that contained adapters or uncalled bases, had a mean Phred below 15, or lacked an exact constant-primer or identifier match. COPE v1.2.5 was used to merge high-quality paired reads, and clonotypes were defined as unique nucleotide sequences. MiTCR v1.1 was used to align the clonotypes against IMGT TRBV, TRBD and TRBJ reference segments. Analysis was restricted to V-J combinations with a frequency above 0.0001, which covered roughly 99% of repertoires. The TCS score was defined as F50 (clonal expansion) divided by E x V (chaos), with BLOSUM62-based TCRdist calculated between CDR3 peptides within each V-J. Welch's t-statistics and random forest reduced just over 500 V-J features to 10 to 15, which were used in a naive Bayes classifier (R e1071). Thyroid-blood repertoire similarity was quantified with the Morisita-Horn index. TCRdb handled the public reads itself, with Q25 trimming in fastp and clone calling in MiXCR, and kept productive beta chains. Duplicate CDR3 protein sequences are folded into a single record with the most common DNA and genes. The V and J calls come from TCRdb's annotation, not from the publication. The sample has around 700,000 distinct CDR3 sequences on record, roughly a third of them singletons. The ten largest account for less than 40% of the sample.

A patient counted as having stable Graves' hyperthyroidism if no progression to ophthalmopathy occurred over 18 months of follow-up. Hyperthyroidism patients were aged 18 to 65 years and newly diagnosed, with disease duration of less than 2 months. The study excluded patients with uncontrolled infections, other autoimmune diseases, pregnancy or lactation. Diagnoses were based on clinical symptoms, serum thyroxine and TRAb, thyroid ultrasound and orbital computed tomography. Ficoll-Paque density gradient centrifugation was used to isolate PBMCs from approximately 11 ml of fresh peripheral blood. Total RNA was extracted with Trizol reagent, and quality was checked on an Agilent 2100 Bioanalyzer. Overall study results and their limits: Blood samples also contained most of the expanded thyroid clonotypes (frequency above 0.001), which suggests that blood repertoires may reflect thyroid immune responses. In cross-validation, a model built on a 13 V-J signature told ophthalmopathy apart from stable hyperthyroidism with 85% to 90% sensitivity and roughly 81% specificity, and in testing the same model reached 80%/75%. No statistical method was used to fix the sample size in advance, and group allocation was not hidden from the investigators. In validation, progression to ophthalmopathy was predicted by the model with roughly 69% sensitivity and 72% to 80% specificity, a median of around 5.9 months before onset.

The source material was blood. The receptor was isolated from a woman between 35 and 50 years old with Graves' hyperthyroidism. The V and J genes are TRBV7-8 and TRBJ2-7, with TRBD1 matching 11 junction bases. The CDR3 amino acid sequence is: CASSYYGQGAYEQYF. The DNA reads TGTGCCAGCAGTTACTACGGACAGGGGGCTTACGAGCAGTACTTC.